This T cell receptor beta chain originates from a study of blood T cell repertoires in COVID-19. Study background: PBMCs, B-cell-depleted T cells, or T cells provided the cDNA or gDNA that made up the material.

Generated by immunoSEQ multiplex PCR, the TCRdb table keeps only in-frame clones and is missing some. The profile shows about 88,000 clones, 85% to 90% of them singletons. Trimming shortened V by 3 bases and J by 3 bases, and 8 bases separated the two germline ends. There are 13 residues in the CDR3. The chain is built from TRBV12-3 or TRBV12-4 and TRBJ1-2; D ambiguous. Specimen: peripheral blood. The source of this sequence is a woman aged 70-85 years with acute or convalescent COVID-19. The CDR3 DNA sequence: TGTGCCAGCAGTTTCTGGCAGTACTATGGCTACACCTTC. Translating gives CASSFWQYYGYTF.